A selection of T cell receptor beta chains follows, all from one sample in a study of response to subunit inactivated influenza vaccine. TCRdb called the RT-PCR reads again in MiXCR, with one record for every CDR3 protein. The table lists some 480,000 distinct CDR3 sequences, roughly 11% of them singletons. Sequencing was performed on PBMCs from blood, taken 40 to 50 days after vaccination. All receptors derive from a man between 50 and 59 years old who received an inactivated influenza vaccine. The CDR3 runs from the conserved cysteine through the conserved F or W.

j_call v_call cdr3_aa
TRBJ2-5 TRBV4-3 CASSQDGKFKETQYF
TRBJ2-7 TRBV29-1 CSALTPSYEQYF
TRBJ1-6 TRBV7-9 CASSSHDPPNSPLHF
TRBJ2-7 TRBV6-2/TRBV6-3 CASSYSATSGRRNYEQYF
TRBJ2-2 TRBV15 CATSRDAGDGAGELFF
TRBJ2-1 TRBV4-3 CASSQARGIYNEQFF
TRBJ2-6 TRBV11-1 CASSYIRASSSGANVLTF
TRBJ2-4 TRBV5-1 CASSWGTGAKNIQYF
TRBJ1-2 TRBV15 CATRDSGLDYTF
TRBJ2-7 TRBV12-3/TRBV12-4 CASSLADSGPYEQYF
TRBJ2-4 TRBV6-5 CASSYEGQRLAKNIQYF
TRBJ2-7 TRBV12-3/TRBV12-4 CASSDNFEQYF
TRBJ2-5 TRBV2 CASSDGSVKETQYF
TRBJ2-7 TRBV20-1 CSADPQGIPDEQYF
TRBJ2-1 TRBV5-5 CASSKIGAASNEQFF
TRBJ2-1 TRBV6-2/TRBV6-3 CASSDLRLAGGSSYNEQFF
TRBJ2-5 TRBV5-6 CASSWGPGQKETQYF
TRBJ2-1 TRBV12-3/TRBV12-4 CASRRFSEQFF
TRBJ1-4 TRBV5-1 CASSLGRPPEKLFF
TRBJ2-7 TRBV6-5 CASSYSAGGNEQYF
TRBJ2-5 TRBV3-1 CASSQDLGLRETQYF
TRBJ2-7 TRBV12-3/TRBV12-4 CASSSPLLEEQYF
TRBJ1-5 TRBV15 CATSRGVRNQPQHF
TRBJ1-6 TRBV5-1 CASSSPLHF
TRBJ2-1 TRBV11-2 CASSLGSWGGQFF
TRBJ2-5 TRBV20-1 CSARAGGPKETQYF
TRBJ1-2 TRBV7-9 CASSATDGYGYTF
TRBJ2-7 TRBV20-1 CSAPISGIENYEQYF
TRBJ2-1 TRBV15 CATSRDRRLAGAISYNEQFF
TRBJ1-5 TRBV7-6 CASSLGPGQGAGQPQHF
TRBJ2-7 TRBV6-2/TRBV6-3 CASSYSFGQVSSYEQYF
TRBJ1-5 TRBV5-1 CASSLTGVGQPQHF
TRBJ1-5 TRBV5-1 CASSPGWSSNQPQHF
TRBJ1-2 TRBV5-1 CASSSTNNYGYTF